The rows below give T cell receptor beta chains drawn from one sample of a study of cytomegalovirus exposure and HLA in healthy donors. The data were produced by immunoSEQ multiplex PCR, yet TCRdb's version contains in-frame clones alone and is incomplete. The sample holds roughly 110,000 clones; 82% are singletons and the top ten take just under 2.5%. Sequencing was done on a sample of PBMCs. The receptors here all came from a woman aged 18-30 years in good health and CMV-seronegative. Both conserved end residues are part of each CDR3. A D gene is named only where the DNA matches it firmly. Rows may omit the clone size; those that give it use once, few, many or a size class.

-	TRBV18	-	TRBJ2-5	TGTGCCAGCTCACCAAACGGTATCCAAGAGACCCAGTACTTC	CASSPNGIQETQYF
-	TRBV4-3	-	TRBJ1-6	TGCGCCAGCAGCCAAGATCCAGATAATTCACCCCTCCACTTT	CASSQDPDNSPLHF
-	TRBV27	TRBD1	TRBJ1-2	TGTGCCAGCAGTTTATCCTCGGGACAGGCCCTTTATGGCTACACCTTC	CASSLSSGQALYGYTF
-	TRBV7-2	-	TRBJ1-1	TGTGCCAGCAGCTTAGCGGTGGCCGCTGAAGCTTTCTTT	CASSLAVAAEAFF
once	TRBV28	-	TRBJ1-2	TGTGCCAGCAGTTTAATAGCCCCGCCCGGGGGCTACACCTTC	CASSLIAPPGGYTF
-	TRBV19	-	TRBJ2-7	TGTGCCAGTAGTATGGCGGGAAACGAGCAGTACTTC	CASSMAGNEQYF
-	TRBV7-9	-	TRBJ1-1	TGTGCCAGCAGCCCCCTAGTAGGTTCCCCCATTCCTAACACTGAAGCTTTCTTT	CASSPLVGSPIPNTEAFF
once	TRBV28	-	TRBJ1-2	TGTGCCAGCAGCCCCAAGCGTGGCTACACCTTC	CASSPKRGYTF
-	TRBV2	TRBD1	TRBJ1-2	TGTGCCAGCAGGGGACGAAGCCAGCCAGACCGGGACAGCTTTTTCGGGGGCTACACCTTC	CASRGRSQPDRDSFFGGYTF
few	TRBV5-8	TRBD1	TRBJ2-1	TGTGCCAGCAGCCCGCAAGGACAGGTATACAATGAGCAGTTCTTC	CASSPQGQVYNEQFF
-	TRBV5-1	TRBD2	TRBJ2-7	TGCGCCAGCAGCTTAGCGGCGGGAGTGAACTACGAGCAGTACTTC	CASSLAAGVNYEQYF
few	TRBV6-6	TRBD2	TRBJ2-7	TGTGCCAGCATCGAGGGCCGAGGCGGGAGAGGTAACGAGCAGTACTTC	CASIEGRGGRGNEQYF
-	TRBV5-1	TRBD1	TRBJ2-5	TGCGCCAGCAGCTTAGGACAGGGCCAAGAGACCCAGTACTTC	CASSLGQGQETQYF
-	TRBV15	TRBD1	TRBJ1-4	TGTGCCACCAGCAGAGATCGGGACAGGGGGGAAAAACTGTTTTTT	CATSRDRDRGEKLFF
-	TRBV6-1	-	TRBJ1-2	TGTGCCAGCAGGGCTTCGGGCGGAGGGCTTGGCTACACCTTC	CASRASGGGLGYTF
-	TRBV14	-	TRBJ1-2	TGTGCCAGCAGCCAAGATCGCCGGACAGCAAGGCTACTAGGCTACACCTTC	CASSQDRRTARLLGYTF
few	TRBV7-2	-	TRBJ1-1	TGTGCCAGCAGCCCGCGACCGGACGGAGGAGGAAGAGCTTTCTTT	CASSPRPDGGGRAFF
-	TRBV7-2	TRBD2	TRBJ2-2	TGTGCCAGCAGCTTCCATATCGGGGGGGCCGTCGGGGAGCTGTTTTTT	CASSFHIGGAVGELFF